A single sample gave rise to the 26 T cell receptor beta chains below, sequenced in a study of lymphopenia after photon versus proton radiotherapy. This table comes from immunoSEQ multiplex PCR, and its TCRdb copy is limited to in-frame clones, with some not included. In the table there are around 70,000 clones, roughly 88% of which are singletons. The sequencing used peripheral blood, collected from a patient treated with photon-based radiotherapy. The receptors stem from a woman between 70 and 85 years old with pancreatic cancer.

This sequence joins TRBV28 and TRBJ2-7; the match to TRBD1 covers 7 bases. The CDR3 covers 13 residues. V shed 8 bases, J shed 1 base, and the junction held 5 bases outside the gene matches. Germline lookup yields CDR1 MDHEN and CDR2 SYDVKM. The CDR3 sequence is CASCPGQSYEQYF. Written as DNA, the CDR3 is TGTGCCAGCTGTCCGGGACAGTCCTACGAGCAGTACTTC.

The genes are TRBV28 and TRBJ2-5; D is unresolved. The CDR3 spans 11 residues. Trimming took 10 bases from V and 4 from J, leaving 10 bases between them. CDR1 MDHEN and CDR2 SYDVKM come from the germline V gene. The CDR3 is CATNRRETQYF. The CDR3 nucleotides read TGTGCCACCAATAGACGAGAGACCCAGTACTTC.

The chain carries TRBV5-1 and TRBJ2-1, with D perhaps matching TRBD2 (5 bases). V lost 3 bases, J lost 0 bases, and 13 bases lay in between. The CDR3 is made up of 16 amino acids. Per the germline V gene, CDR1 is SGHRS and CDR2 is YFSETQ. The CDR3 region is CASSSAMGSSYNEQFF. The CDR3 DNA reads as TGCGCCAGCAGCTCGGCTATGGGGAGCTCCTACAATGAGCAGTTCTTC.

This chain uses TRBV14 with TRBJ1-3, with unresolved D. CDR1 is SGHDN and CDR2 is FVKESK in the germline V gene. V shed 0 bases and J shed 0 bases, with 9 bases lying between them. This CDR3 is 16 amino acids long. As DNA, the CDR3 is TGTGCCAGCAGCCAAGACTGGCAGCTCTCTGGAAACACCATATATTTT. Encoded protein: CASSQDWQLSGNTIYF.

J is TRBJ2-5 and V is TRBV28; D gene unclear. Between the trimmed V and J ends, which lost 4 bases and 5 bases, there was a span of 14 bases. Germline values: CDR1 MDHEN, CDR2 SYDVKM. This CDR3 contains 14 residues. The CDR3 sequence: CASSSGPPRETQYF. CDR3 coding DNA: TGTGCCAGCAGTTCGGGCCCTCCACGGGAGACCCAGTACTTC.

This clone was picked up one time. The rearrangement joins TRBV7-2 to TRBJ2-7, with 7 bases fitting TRBD2. The CDR3 extends over 15 amino acids. The ends lost 4 bases at V and 0 bases at J; junction bases unmatched: 6. Germline V lookup: CDR1 SGHTA, CDR2 FQGNSA. The CDR3 DNA is TGTGCCAGCAGCTCCACACTAGCGTCCTCCTACGAGCAGTACTTC. Its translation: CASSSTLASSYEQYF.

The chain recombines TRBV7-9 with TRBJ2-5; 15 bases are shared with TRBD2. The V gene's germline CDR1 is SEHNR and CDR2 FQNEAQ (reference sequence). Trimming took 5 bases from V and 5 from J; bases not matched to a gene: 3. This CDR3 contains 15 residues. The CDR3 sequence: CASSQGLAGGETQYF. Written as DNA, the CDR3 is TGTGCCAGCAGCCAAGGACTAGCGGGGGGGGAGACCCAGTACTTC.

CDR3 loop: CASRGLGNEQFF. CDR3 DNA: TGTGCCAGCAGGGGATTGGGCAATGAGCAGTTCTTC. This sequence joins TRBV5-5 and TRBJ2-1; no reliable D call. This CDR3 has 12 amino acids. Looked up from germline, CDR1 is SGHKS and CDR2 is YYEKEE (reference sequence). Trimming pared 5 bases from V and 6 bases from J, leaving 9 bases between.

This chain links TRBV4-3 with TRBJ2-2; D ambiguous. Germline V lookup: CDR1 LGHNA, CDR2 YSLEER. The CDR3 is 13 amino acids. The V and J ends lost 1 base and 5 bases respectively, with 5 bases between them. The CDR3 protein is CASSQGWTGELFF. The CDR3 DNA follows: TGCGCCAGCAGCCAAGGGTGGACCGGGGAGCTGTTTTTT.

V usage is TRBV7-2 and J usage is TRBJ2-7; 7 nucleotides agree with TRBD1. The junction had 8 bases not matched to a gene; V was cut back by 4 bases and J by 2 bases. The V gene's germline CDR1 is SGHTA and CDR2 FQGNSA. The CDR3 spans 15 residues. CDR3 region: CASSSPDRETYEQYF. In DNA form, the CDR3 reads TGTGCCAGCAGCTCCCCCGACAGGGAGACCTACGAGCAGTACTTC. Drawing the rest from reference TRBV7-2 and TRBJ2-7, the complete variable domain is GAGVSQSPSNKVTEKGKDVELRCDPISGHTALYWYRQSLGQGLEFLIYFQGNSAPDKSGLPSDRFSAERTGGSVSTLTIQRTQQEDSAVYLCASSSPDRETYEQYFGPGTRLTVT.

For this clone: Other DNA sequences in the sample encode the same CDR3. The CDR3 spells CASSGGQAAYGYTF. For the CDR3, the DNA is TGCGCCAGCAGCGGCGGACAGGCCGCCTATGGCTACACCTTC. The chain uses TRBV5-1 and TRBJ1-2, with 7 bases matching TRBD1. The V gene's germline CDR1 is SGHRS and CDR2 YFSETQ. V was pared by 4 bases and J by 4 bases, with 7 bases of the junction left unmatched. The CDR3 contains 14 residues.

The rearrangement joins TRBV9 to TRBJ1-3, with 9 bases identical to TRBD1. CDR1 and CDR2 from the germline V gene are SGDLS and YYNGEE. The CDR3 extends over 16 amino acids. J gave up 3 bases and V 3 bases, and 7 bases lay outside the gene matches. Written as DNA, the CDR3 is TGTGCCAGCAGCGCCTTACAGGGGGCAAATGGAAACACCATATATTTT. Encoded protein: CASSALQGANGNTIYF.

This chain links TRBV6-1 with TRBJ2-3; D gene ambiguous. V was pared by 5 bases and J by 0 bases, with 12 bases between. CDR1 MNHNS and CDR2 SASEGT come from the germline V gene. The CDR3 length is 15 residues. As DNA, the CDR3 is TGTGCCAGCAGTCCGGCCATTTTTAGCACAGATACGCAGTATTTT. Protein product: CASSPAIFSTDTQYF.

The J gene is TRBJ2-1, the V gene TRBV27; 7 nucleotides line up with TRBD2. This CDR3 is 17 amino acids long. V lost 7 bases and J lost 0; bases outside the gene matches: 12. The V gene's germline CDR1 is MNHEY and CDR2 SMNVEV (reference sequence). The CDR3, as DNA: TGTGCCAGCACGCGGGAGTCTGGGGCAAGCTCCTACAATGAGCAGTTCTTC. The encoded protein is CASTRESGASSYNEQFF.

A single count supports this clone. The CDR3 DNA reads TGTGCCACCACAGGGACGAGAAACATTCAGTACTTC. Its protein product is CATTGTRNIQYF. The chain employs TRBV2 and TRBJ2-4; TRBD1 might be the D (6 bases). The length of the CDR3 is 12 residues. CDR1 and CDR2 from the germline V gene are SNHLY and FYNNEI. Trimming removed 10 bases at V and 6 bases at J, with 13 bases between.

The chain employs TRBV11-2 and TRBJ2-7; TRBD1 aligns across 12 bases. V shed 6 bases, J shed 5 bases, and the junction held 8 bases outside the gene matches. Germline CDR1 is SGHAT and CDR2 is FQNNGV. The length of the CDR3 is 15 residues. The CDR3 nucleotides are TGTGCCAGCAGTCGACCCGGGACAGGGGGCCACGAGCAGTACTTC. Encoded protein: CASSRPGTGGHEQYF.

The CDR3 nucleotides read TGTGCCAGCAGCTTAAGGACAGGGTCTACCACCATATATTTT. This encodes CASSLRTGSTTIYF. The chain recombines TRBV11-2 with TRBJ1-3, with 8 bases matching TRBD1. Germline V gene data show CDR1 as SGHAT and CDR2 as FQNNGV. This CDR3 has 14 amino acids. Losses at the gene ends were 2 bases for V and 9 bases for J; bases not matched to a gene: 6.

The genes are TRBV5-6 and TRBJ2-3; TRBD2 matches at 8 bases. CDR1 SGHDT and CDR2 YYEEEE come from the germline V gene. V dropped 4 bases and J dropped 5; count of bases not matched to a gene: 9. The CDR3 is 15 amino acids. The chain's CDR3 is CASSPSGRQGDTQYF. DNA of the CDR3: TGTGCCAGCAGCCCGAGCGGGAGACAAGGAGATACGCAGTATTTT.

The chain's CDR3 is CAISYRQGSTEAFF. CDR3 in DNA: TGTGCCATCAGCTACCGACAGGGTAGCACTGAAGCTTTCTTT. This sequence joins TRBV10-3 and TRBJ1-1; 7 bases match TRBD1. J was trimmed by 4 bases and V by 6 bases; bases with no gene match: 8. The CDR3 totals 14 residues. Germline V lookup: CDR1 ENHRY, CDR2 SYGVKD.

J is TRBJ2-1 and V is TRBV19; TRBD2 aligns across 10 bases. In germline, CDR1 is LNHDA, CDR2 SQIVND (reference sequence). The V segment lost 5 bases and the J segment 7 bases; nucleotides outside the gene matches: 14. This CDR3 is 17 amino acids long. DNA for the CDR3: TGTGCCAGTAGTCCCATAGGAGCGGGAGGGGTAAGGAATGAGCAGTTCTTC. It specifies CASSPIGAGGVRNEQFF.

The chain carries TRBV5-1 and TRBJ1-4; 9 bases align to TRBD1. Germline-derived CDR1 and CDR2 are SGHRS and YFSETQ. This CDR3 is 14 amino acids long. With 0 bases clipped from V and 10 bases from J, the junction kept 4 bases outside the gene matches. The chain's CDR3 is CASSLDRGRGKLFF. The CDR3 DNA reads as TGCGCCAGCAGCTTGGACAGGGGGCGCGGAAAACTGTTTTTT.

The chain combines TRBV30 with TRBJ2-7, with 8 bases identical to TRBD2. This CDR3 spans 16 amino acids. The germline V gene encodes CDR1 GTSNPN and CDR2 SVGIG (reference sequence). Trimming at V came to 0 bases and at J to 1 base, leaving 8 bases not matched to a gene. CDR3 in DNA: TGTGCCTGGAGTGTACGGGGTAGCGGGGTTTCCTACGAGCAGTACTTC. Translated, it gives CAWSVRGSGVSYEQYF. The full variable domain, in which reference TRBV30 and TRBJ2-7 provide the parts outside the CDR3, is SQTIHQWPATLVQPVGSPLSLECTVEGTSNPNLYWYRQAAGRGLQLLFYSVGIGQISSEVPQNLSASRPQDRQFILSSKKLLLSDSGFYLCAWSVRGSGVSYEQYFGPGTRLTVT.

The chain has TRBV6-1 and TRBJ2-7; no clear D. Germline V gene data show CDR1 as MNHNS and CDR2 as SASEGT. The germline V and J ends were trimmed by 0 bases and 6 bases, with 12 bases remaining between them. The CDR3 runs to 14 residues. The CDR3 loop is CASSEAPVVGEQYF. In nucleotides, the CDR3 is TGTGCCAGCAGTGAAGCCCCTGTTGTTGGCGAGCAGTACTTC.

CDR3 amino acids: CASTLKGVGSTGELFF. The CDR3 nucleotides read TGTGCCAGCACCCTCAAAGGGGTGGGGTCCACCGGGGAGCTGTTTTTT. The V gene is TRBV7-6, the J gene TRBJ2-2; possibly TRBD1 for D (5 bases). CDR1 is SGHVS, CDR2 FNYEAQ, per germline. The CDR3 runs to 16 residues. The V gene lost 7 bases and the J gene lost 4 bases, with 19 bases spanning the gap.

The J gene is TRBJ1-1, the V gene TRBV5-1, with no clear D. The ends were cut back, 0 bases at V and 3 bases at J, with 12 bases in the middle. This CDR3 region has 15 residues. Germline lookup yields CDR1 SGHRS and CDR2 YFSETQ. This CDR3 is CASSLVGPDDTEAFF. CDR3 bases: TGCGCCAGCAGCTTGGTGGGTCCCGATGACACTGAAGCTTTCTTT.

This clone was counted a few times. CDR3 DNA: TGTGCCAGCAGCTTACAGGGAGGAGGAAACACCATATATTTT. It translates to CASSLQGGGNTIYF. The V call is TRBV7-2, the J call TRBJ1-3; perhaps TRBD1 as D (5 bases). V gave up 2 bases and J gave up 4 bases, with 9 bases separating them. Germline V gene lookup returns CDR1 SGHTA and CDR2 FQGNSA. The CDR3 has 14 amino acids.